The next 19 T cell receptor beta chains were all read from a single sample in a study of T cell responses to AZD1222 COVID-19 vaccine. Sequencing was performed with immunoSEQ multiplex PCR; in TCRdb, only in-frame clones are kept and a portion is missing. The table includes about 110,000 clones, approximately 88% detected once. The sequencing used peripheral blood, collected on day 0 of AZD1222 vaccination. These receptors were taken from an adult in good health.

This clone was seen a handful of times. The chain employs TRBV7-9 and TRBJ1-4, with 7 nucleotides matching TRBD1. Looked up from germline, CDR1 is SEHNR and CDR2 is FQNEAQ (reference sequence). After removal of 4 bases from V and 4 bases from J, the junction contained 6 bases not matched to a gene. CDR3 length: 15 amino acids. In DNA form, the CDR3 reads TGTGCCAGCAGCTCCCCGGACAGGATTAATGAAAAACTGTTTTTT. Amino acids: CASSSPDRINEKLFF. Drawing the rest from reference TRBV7-9 and TRBJ1-4, the complete variable domain is DTGVSQNPRHKITKRGQNVTFRCDPISEHNRLYWYRQTLGQGPEFLTYFQNEAQLEKSRLLSDRFSAERPKGSFSTLEIQRTEQGDSAMYLCASSSPDRINEKLFFGSGTQLSVL.

The rearrangement joins TRBV30 to TRBJ1-2; the D gene is possibly TRBD1 (6 bases). In germline, CDR1 is GTSNPN, CDR2 SVGIG (reference sequence). This CDR3 comprises 14 residues. V was pared by 5 bases and J by 7 bases, with 20 bases between. The CDR3, as DNA: TGTGCCTGGGAGGCAGACAGGACCGGCGTTGGCTACACCTTC. Its translation: CAWEADRTGVGYTF.

The table lists this clone with a count of one. CDR3 region: CASSHLVVIQYF. The CDR3 nucleotides are TGTGCCAGCAGCCACCTAGTCGTGATTCAGTACTTC. The chain links TRBV14 to TRBJ2-4; D remains unclear. V lost 3 bases and J 10 bases, leaving 10 bases between the germline ends. The CDR3 has 12 amino acids. Germline V gives CDR1 SGHDN, CDR2 FVKESK. Full variable domain (rest looked up from reference TRBV14 and TRBJ2-4): EAGVTQFPSHSVIEKGQTVTLRCDPISGHDNLYWYRRVMGKEIKFLLHFVKESKQDESGMPNNRFLAERTGGTYSTLKVQPAELEDSGVYFCASSHLVVIQYFGAGTRLSVL.

CDR3 DNA sequence: TGTGCCAGCAGCTTGTCAGGTCGTAATCAGCCCCAGCATTTT. Amino acids: CASSLSGRNQPQHF. The V gene is TRBV7-9, the J gene TRBJ1-5, with D unclear. This CDR3 spans 14 amino acids. Germline assignment: CDR1 SEHNR and CDR2 FQNEAQ (reference sequence). V gave up 3 bases and J gave up 4 bases, with 10 bases separating them.

This clone was seen a handful of times. The genes are TRBV30 and TRBJ1-6; 7 nucleotides agree with TRBD1. This CDR3 contains 13 residues. The ends lost 3 bases at V and 9 bases at J; junction bases unmatched: 5. Per germline, CDR1 GTSNPN and CDR2 SVGIG (reference sequence). Here the CDR3 DNA reads TGTGCCTGGAGCCGGGACAGACGTTCACCCCTCCACTTT. This encodes CAWSRDRRSPLHF.

CDR3 residues: CAWSAARDRGGYQPQHF. The CDR3 DNA reads TGTGCCTGGAGCGCCGCCCGAGACAGGGGAGGGTATCAGCCCCAGCATTTT. The rearrangement links TRBV30 to TRBJ1-5, with 8 bases identical to TRBD1. This CDR3 is built from 17 residues. The junction had 15 bases not matched to a gene; V was cut back by 3 bases and J by 5 bases. Germline loops: CDR1 GTSNPN, CDR2 SVGIG (reference sequence).

The chain is built from TRBV4-3 and TRBJ2-5; 11 nucleotides align to TRBD2. From germline, CDR1 is LGHNA and CDR2 YSLEER. The ends lost 0 bases at V and 1 base at J; junction bases unmatched: 4. The length of the CDR3 is 17 residues. CDR3 amino acids: CASSQDALAGGQETQYF. CDR3 DNA sequence: TGCGCCAGCAGCCAAGATGCGCTAGCGGGGGGCCAAGAGACCCAGTACTTC.

The chain links TRBV3-1 (or the pseudogene TRBV3-2) to TRBJ1-1; possibly TRBD1 for D (5 bases). Trimming removed 0 bases from V and 5 bases from J, with 16 bases in between. Germline lookup yields CDR1 LGHDT and CDR2 YNNKEL (reference sequence). The CDR3 extends over 16 amino acids. The CDR3 region is CASSQELAVGETEAFF. CDR3 bases: TGTGCCAGCAGCCAAGAATTAGCTGTGGGGGAGACTGAAGCTTTCTTT.

J is TRBJ2-2 and V is TRBV4-1; no firm D call. The CDR3 covers 18 residues. Trimming cost V 0 bases and J 6 bases, with 20 bases left between them. Per germline, CDR1 MGHRA and CDR2 YSYEKL. CDR3: CASSQDYFSRASAGELFF. The CDR3 coding sequence is TGCGCCAGCAGCCAAGATTATTTCAGTCGGGCGTCGGCCGGGGAGCTGTTTTTT.

The CDR3 protein is CASSPRGSEGYTF. The CDR3 DNA reads TGTGCCAGCAGCCCCAGGGGATCTGAAGGCTACACCTTC. V is TRBV7-9 and J is TRBJ1-2, with D possibly matching TRBD1 (6 bases). The CDR3 sequence is 13 residues long. V was trimmed by 5 bases and J by 8 bases, leaving 15 bases between them. Germline CDR1 reads SEHNR; CDR2 reads FQNEAQ (reference sequence).

The rearrangement uses TRBV6-5 and TRBJ1-5; D may be TRBD1 (5 bases). The V gene's germline CDR1 is MNHEY and CDR2 SVGAGI. The CDR3 has 12 residues. V was shortened by 10 bases and J by 11 bases, with 18 bases between the two germline ends. The chain's CDR3 is CATSGTTKTQHF. The CDR3 DNA reads TGTGCCACCTCCGGGACGACGAAGACCCAGCATTTT.

A word on this clone: Relative to the germline gene, one junction end is altered; a read error may explain this. The V gene is TRBV7-7, the J gene TRBJ2-2, with a tentative D call TRBD2 (6 bases). CDR3 size: 17 residues. From germline, CDR1 is SSHAT and CDR2 FNYEAQ (reference sequence). CDR3 nucleotides: TGTGCTAGCAGCTTAAGCCTGAGTCCGGGAGCTTACGGGGAGCTGTTTTTT. Translated: CASSLSLSPGAYGELFF.

This clone has only one observation. This chain connects TRBV19 to TRBJ1-4; D possibly corresponds to TRBD1 (6 bases). The CDR3 spans 16 residues. Germline lookup yields CDR1 LNHDA and CDR2 SQIVND (reference sequence). The ends were cut back, 11 bases at V and 8 bases at J, with 27 bases in the middle. The CDR3 loop reads CAVSSGVFTTGEKLFF. CDR3 sequence (DNA): TGTGCCGTGTCCTCCGGGGTGTTCACCACAGGGGAAAAACTGTTTTTT.

The chain uses TRBV3-1 (or the pseudogene TRBV3-2) and TRBJ2-3, with D maybe TRBD2 (6 bases). Between the trimmed V and J ends, which lost 7 bases and 0 bases, there was a span of 11 bases. The CDR3 spans 14 residues. CDR1 and CDR2 (germline): LGHDT, YNNKEL (reference sequence). The CDR3 bases are TGTGCCAGCACGACCGGGACTAGCACAGATACGCAGTATTTT. It encodes CASTTGTSTDTQYF.

This chain connects TRBV28 to TRBJ2-5, with 9 bases aligning to TRBD1. The CDR3 totals 17 residues. Losses at the gene ends were 2 bases for V and 1 base for J; bases not matched to a gene: 8. Per the germline V gene, CDR1 is MDHEN and CDR2 is SYDVKM. CDR3 protein: CASSLRDRAMLQETQYF. The DNA for the CDR3 is TGTGCCAGCAGTTTAAGGGACAGGGCCATGCTCCAAGAGACCCAGTACTTC.

This rearrangement joins TRBV28 to TRBJ2-5, with 9 bases matching TRBD2. Germline CDR1 and CDR2: MDHEN and SYDVKM. The CDR3 spans 13 residues. J lost 5 bases, V lost 7 bases, and 5 bases had no gene match. The CDR3 here is CASTAGGRETQYF. CDR3 nucleotide sequence: TGTGCCAGCACAGCGGGGGGCCGTGAGACCCAGTACTTC.

The chain recombines TRBV18 with TRBJ1-2; perhaps TRBD1 as D (6 bases). V was clipped by 4 bases and J by 0 bases, with 18 bases between them. Per germline, CDR1 KGHSH and CDR2 LQKENI. The CDR3 contains 17 residues. The CDR3 sequence: CASSQGVSNLANYGYTF. CDR3 nucleotide sequence: TGTGCCAGCTCACAGGGGGTTTCGAATCTGGCTAACTATGGCTACACCTTC.

This chain joins TRBV5-4 and TRBJ2-7, with 7 bases that match TRBD2. Looked up from germline, CDR1 is SGHNT and CDR2 is YYREEE (reference sequence). Unmatched junction bases numbered 10, after V lost 4 bases and J lost 0 bases. This CDR3 comprises 16 residues. The DNA of the CDR3 is TGTGCCAGCAGCCCTCGGGGAGGGAGGGCCTCCTACGAGCAGTACTTC. It codes for CASSPRGGRASYEQYF.

The rearrangement joins TRBV20-1 to TRBJ1-4; a possible D gene is TRBD1 (5 bases). The CDR3 sequence is 11 residues long. Germline loops: CDR1 DFQATT, CDR2 SNEGSKA (reference sequence). V was pared by 6 bases and J by 6 bases, with 8 bases between. CDR3 in amino acids: CSAWGYEKLFF. For the CDR3, the DNA is TGCAGTGCCTGGGGGTATGAAAAACTGTTTTTT.